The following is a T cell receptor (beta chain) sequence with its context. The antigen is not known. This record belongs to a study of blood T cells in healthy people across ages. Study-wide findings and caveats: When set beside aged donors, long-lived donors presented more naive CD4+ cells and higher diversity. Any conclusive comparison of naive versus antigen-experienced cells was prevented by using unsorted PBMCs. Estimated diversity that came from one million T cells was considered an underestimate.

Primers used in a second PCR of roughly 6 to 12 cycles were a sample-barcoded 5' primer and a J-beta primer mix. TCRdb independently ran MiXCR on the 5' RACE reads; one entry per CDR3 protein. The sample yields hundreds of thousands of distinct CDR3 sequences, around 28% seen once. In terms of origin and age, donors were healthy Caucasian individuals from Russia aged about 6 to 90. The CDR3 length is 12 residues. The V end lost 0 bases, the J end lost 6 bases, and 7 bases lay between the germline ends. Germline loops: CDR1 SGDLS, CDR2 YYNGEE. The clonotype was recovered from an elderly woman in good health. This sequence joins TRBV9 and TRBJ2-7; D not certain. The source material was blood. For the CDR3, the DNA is TGTGCCAGCAGCGTAGGGAATCGCGAGCAGTACTTC. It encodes CASSVGNREQYF.